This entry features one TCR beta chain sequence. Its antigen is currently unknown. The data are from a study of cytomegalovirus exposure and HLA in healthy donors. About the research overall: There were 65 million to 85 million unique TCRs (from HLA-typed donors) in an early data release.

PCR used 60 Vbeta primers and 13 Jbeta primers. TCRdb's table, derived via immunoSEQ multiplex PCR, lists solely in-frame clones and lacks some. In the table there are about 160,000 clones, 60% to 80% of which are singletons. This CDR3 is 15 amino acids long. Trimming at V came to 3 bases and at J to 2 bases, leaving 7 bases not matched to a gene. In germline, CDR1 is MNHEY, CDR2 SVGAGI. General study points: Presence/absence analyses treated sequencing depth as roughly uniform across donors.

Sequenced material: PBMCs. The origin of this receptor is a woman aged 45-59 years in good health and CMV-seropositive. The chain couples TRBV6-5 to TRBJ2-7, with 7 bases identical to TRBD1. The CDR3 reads CASSYREGAPYEQYF. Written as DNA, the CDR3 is TGTGCCAGCAGTTATCGCGAGGGGGCCCCCTACGAGCAGTACTTC.